This TCR beta chain was identified in a study of memory CD4+ T cells and cytomegalovirus serostatus. As for the study in general: This sample comes from healthy Belgian adults, eight or nine CMV seropositive, approximately 22 seronegative.

Germline V gene sequence: CDR1 MNHEY, CDR2 SVGAGI. Trimming pared 5 bases from V and 2 bases from J, leaving 16 bases between. CDR3 length equals 15 residues. Single viable CD3+CD4+CD8-CD45RO+ cells were sorted as the memory CD4+ T cells. Donors' CMV status reflects serum IgG against pp150, pp28, p38, p52. Clones were read by immunoSEQ multiplex PCR, and TCRdb kept only the in-frame ones, dropping some. The profile covers some 30,000 clones, with approximately 76% appearing a single time and 0.6% to 0.65% taken by the ten largest. The sample was memory CD4+ T cells from blood. This TCR was recovered from an adult in good health and CMV-seronegative. Some clones in this sample may be carry-over from other donors' samples. The J gene is TRBJ2-7, the V gene TRBV6-5; TRBD1 is a possible D gene (6 bases). The CDR3 DNA reads as TGTGCCAGCAGTCGTACAGGGATGGGGACCTACGAGCAGTACTTC. This codes for CASSRTGMGTYEQYF.